These 25 T cell receptor beta chains were sequenced from one sample in a study of control samples from healthy donors and cancer patients. Only in-frame clones appear in the TCRdb table, and some are missing; sequencing was by immunoSEQ multiplex PCR. The table includes 100,000 to 150,000 clones, 92% detected once. Material: PBMCs. The receptors stem from a man older than 75 with head and neck cancer.

The chain couples TRBV7-9 to TRBJ2-3, with 7 bases matching TRBD2. This CDR3 spans 14 amino acids. The V gene end was trimmed by 5 bases and the J gene end by 2 bases; junction bases not matched to a gene: 4. The V gene's germline CDR1 is SEHNR and CDR2 FQNEAQ (reference sequence). The CDR3 DNA reads TGTGCCAGCAGCCCGAGCGGGAACACAGATACGCAGTATTTT. Translation: CASSPSGNTDTQYF.

The rearrangement uses TRBV3-1 (or the pseudogene TRBV3-2) and TRBJ1-6; no clear D. CDR1 is LGHDT, CDR2 YNNKEL, per germline (reference sequence). Trimming pared 3 bases from V and 14 bases from J, leaving 2 bases between. CDR3 length: 9 residues. CDR3 amino acids: CASSQALHF. Here the CDR3 DNA reads TGTGCCAGCAGCCAGGCCCTCCACTTT.

In nucleotides, the CDR3 is TGCGCCAGCAGCCCCTTGCTGCGGGGGGGCAATGAGCAGTTCTTC. Protein sequence: CASSPLLRGGNEQFF. The chain combines TRBV4-1 with TRBJ2-1, with TRBD2 identical over 9 bases. Germline CDR1 reads MGHRA; CDR2 reads YSYEKL. The CDR3 totals 15 residues. V shed 4 bases and J 6 bases; nucleotides not matched to a gene: 7.

The J gene is TRBJ1-3, the V gene TRBV9; TRBD1 might be the D (6 bases). The CDR3 contains 16 residues. V dropped 1 base and J dropped 0 bases, with 11 bases sitting between them. Looked up from germline, CDR1 is SGDLS and CDR2 is YYNGEE. The CDR3 sequence is CASSVSTGVSGNTIYF. For the CDR3, the DNA is TGTGCCAGCAGCGTATCGACAGGCGTCTCTGGAAACACCATATATTTT.

The sample holds a few counts of this clone. The chain couples TRBV2 to TRBJ2-7; D gene unclear. V lost 8 bases and J 0 bases, leaving 14 bases between the germline ends. This CDR3 has 14 amino acids. Germline CDR1 and CDR2: SNHLY and FYNNEI. CDR3 residues: CASEKRSLSYEQYF. Here the CDR3 DNA reads TGTGCCAGCGAAAAACGCAGCCTCTCCTACGAGCAGTACTTC.

The sample holds one count of this clone. The gene calls are TRBV12-5 and TRBJ2-1, with no clear D. CDR3 length: 10 residues. The germline V gene has CDR1 LGHNT and CDR2 FRNRAP. Deletions cut 3 bases from V and 7 bases from J, with 1 base between. The DNA of the CDR3 is TGTGCTAGTGGTTTTAATGAGCAGTTCTTC. Translating it yields CASGFNEQFF.

V is TRBV9 and J is TRBJ2-3, with D tentatively TRBD2 (6 bases). The germline V gene encodes CDR1 SGDLS and CDR2 YYNGEE. V was cut by 0 bases and J by 4 bases, with 9 bases left in between. This CDR3 is 14 amino acids long. This chain's CDR3 is CASSVEGLSDTQYF. In DNA form, the CDR3 reads TGTGCCAGCAGCGTAGAGGGACTGTCAGATACGCAGTATTTT.

V usage is TRBV7-8 and J usage is TRBJ1-3, with D uncertain. Trimming stripped 2 bases from V and 4 bases from J, with 18 bases between. The CDR3 extends over 17 amino acids. CDR1 and CDR2 (germline): SGHVS, FQNEAQ. The CDR3 nucleotides read TGTGCCAGCAGCTTAAGTATCCAGGCAGGATTCGGAAACACCATATATTTT. This sequence encodes CASSLSIQAGFGNTIYF.

This chain uses TRBV6-5 with TRBJ2-7; 10 positions match TRBD1. V lost 0 bases to trimming and J lost 2 bases; unmatched junction nucleotides: 4. CDR1 and CDR2 (germline): MNHEY, SVGAGI. The CDR3 length is 16 residues. The CDR3 sequence is CASSYSKGTGAYEQYF. The CDR3 coding sequence is TGTGCCAGCAGTTACTCGAAGGGGACAGGGGCCTACGAGCAGTACTTC.

V usage is TRBV10-3 and J usage is TRBJ1-1; D not certain. The CDR3 contains 14 residues. The germline V gene has CDR1 ENHRY and CDR2 SYGVKD. Trimming removed 3 bases at V and 3 bases at J, with 11 bases between. The CDR3: CAISDHQEDTEAFF. In DNA, the CDR3 is TGTGCCATCAGTGACCACCAGGAGGACACTGAAGCTTTCTTT.

The chain carries TRBV6-4 and TRBJ1-6; D gene unclear. Deletions cut 6 bases from V and 2 bases from J, with 11 bases between. Germline V lookup: CDR1 MRHNA, CDR2 SNTAGT. The CDR3 extends over 15 amino acids. Written as DNA, the CDR3 is TGTGCCAGCAGAATTACGAGTACCTATAATTCACCCCTCCACTTT. The encoded protein is CASRITSTYNSPLHF.

The J gene is TRBJ2-3, the V gene TRBV27, with D perhaps TRBD2 (5 bases). The CDR3 length is 14 residues. Germline CDR1 and CDR2: MNHEY and SMNVEV (reference sequence). V gave up 7 bases and J gave up 0 bases, with 11 bases separating them. The CDR3: CASNGGGSTDTQYF. The CDR3 nucleotides read TGTGCCAGCAACGGCGGCGGGAGCACAGATACGCAGTATTTT.

The chain joins TRBV27 to TRBJ2-1, with 9 bases identical to TRBD2. This CDR3 spans 14 amino acids. V shed 2 bases and J 6 bases; nucleotides not matched to a gene: 2. CDR1 and CDR2 from the germline V gene are MNHEY and SMNVEV (reference sequence). The chain's CDR3 is CASSLAGGGNEQFF. DNA of the CDR3: TGTGCCAGCAGTTTAGCGGGAGGGGGCAATGAGCAGTTCTTC.

For this clone: One end of the junction varies from germline; a read error may be responsible. This sequence joins TRBV6-2 or TRBV6-3 and TRBJ2-3; 10 nucleotides agree with TRBD2. The CDR3 is 14 residues long. Per the germline V gene, CDR1 is MNHEY and CDR2 is SVGEGT. The CDR3 sequence: CASSYSASGSMSNF. CDR3 coding DNA: TGTGCCAGCAGTTACTCAGCTAGCGGGAGTATGTCGAATTTT.

The gene calls are TRBV13 and TRBJ1-2; a weak D match, TRBD1 (5 bases). This CDR3 has 15 residues. V lost 1 base to trimming and J lost 0 bases, with 9 bases between them. CDR1 is PRHDT, CDR2 FYEKMQ, per germline (reference sequence). CDR3 in DNA: TGTGCCAGCAGCTTAGACGGGACGGCTAACTATGGCTACACCTTC. Its protein product is CASSLDGTANYGYTF.

In its sample, this clone was seen once. This chain uses TRBV5-1 with TRBJ2-2, with 9 bases matching TRBD1. The J segment lost 0 bases and the V segment lost 4 bases, leaving 1 base of the junction unmatched. Germline V gene lookup returns CDR1 SGHRS and CDR2 YFSETQ. The CDR3 consists of 15 residues. The DNA for the CDR3 is TGCGCCAGCAGCCGGGACAGGGCGAACACCGGGGAGCTGTTTTTT. Translating it yields CASSRDRANTGELFF.

Of note for this clone: One end of the junction does not line up with germline, which may come from a read error. Additional DNA sequences in this sample encode the identical CDR3. The V and J genes are TRBV3-1 (or the pseudogene TRBV3-2) and TRBJ1-4; D unresolved. CDR1 and CDR2 (germline): LGHDT, YNNKEL (reference sequence). The CDR3 loop spans 15 amino acids. The CDR3 DNA sequence: TGTGCCAGTAGCCAAGGTGGCACCCGTAATGAAAAACTGTTTTTT. It encodes CASSQGGTRNEKLFF.

This rearrangement joins TRBV5-4 to TRBJ1-1; D is perhaps TRBD1 (5 bases). Trimming left V 3 bases short and J 1 base short, with 13 bases between. This CDR3 has 15 residues. Germline-derived CDR1 and CDR2 are SGHNT and YYREEE (reference sequence). The CDR3 spells CASSSDRRPNTEAFF. CDR3 nucleotide sequence: TGTGCCAGCAGCTCCGACAGACGGCCGAACACTGAAGCTTTCTTT.

The CDR3 sequence: CASSSSRGNTGELFF. CDR3 DNA: TGTGCCAGCAGCTCCTCTCGAGGGAACACCGGGGAGCTGTTTTTT. This chain joins TRBV13 and TRBJ2-2; D gene uncertain. Trimming took off 4 bases at V and 1 base at J, with 10 bases between the two ends. The CDR3 consists of 15 residues. Germline V gives CDR1 PRHDT, CDR2 FYEKMQ (reference sequence). The variable domain in full, with the rest retrieved from reference TRBV13 and TRBJ2-2, is AAGVIQSPRHLIKEKRETATLKCYPIPRHDTVYWYQQGPGQDPQFLISFYEKMQSDKGSIPDRFSAQQFSDYHSELNMSSLELGDSALYFCASSSSRGNTGELFFGEGSRLTVL.

The chain carries TRBV18 and TRBJ2-1, with 8 bases fitting TRBD2. With V trimmed by 3 bases and J by 5 bases, 3 bases remained unmatched. CDR1 is KGHSH, CDR2 LQKENI, per germline. The CDR3 extends over 14 amino acids. This CDR3 reads CASSPGSGDNEQFF. The CDR3 bases are TGTGCCAGCTCACCGGGTAGCGGGGACAATGAGCAGTTCTTC.

The chain uses TRBV7-2 and TRBJ1-5; D may be TRBD1 (5 bases). The CDR3 covers 14 residues. Germline CDR1 and CDR2: SGHTA and FQGNSA. V shed 3 bases and J shed 7 bases, with 13 bases lying between them. The CDR3 DNA sequence: TGTGCCAGCAGCTTTCCCGGGGACTGGCAGCCCCAGCATTTT. Translation: CASSFPGDWQPQHF.

The V and J genes are TRBV13 and TRBJ2-1; D possibly matches TRBD1 or TRBD2 (5 bases each). Trimming pared 0 bases from V and 2 bases from J, leaving 8 bases between. The CDR3 is 15 residues long. CDR1 and CDR2 (germline): PRHDT, FYEKMQ (reference sequence). The CDR3 DNA sequence: TGTGCCAGCAGCTTAGGTAGAGGGGCCTACAATGAGCAGTTCTTC. As protein: CASSLGRGAYNEQFF. The full variable domain, rest sourced from reference TRBV13 and TRBJ2-1, is AAGVIQSPRHLIKEKRETATLKCYPIPRHDTVYWYQQGPGQDPQFLISFYEKMQSDKGSIPDRFSAQQFSDYHSELNMSSLELGDSALYFCASSLGRGAYNEQFFGPGTRLTVL.

This rearrangement joins TRBV6-5 to TRBJ1-6, with 7 bases identical to TRBD1. With V trimmed by 7 bases and J by 9 bases, 12 bases remained unmatched. The CDR3 totals 15 residues. Germline V gene data show CDR1 as MNHEY and CDR2 as SVGAGI. The CDR3 here is CASNDQTGSSSPLHF. DNA for the CDR3: TGTGCCAGCAACGATCAGACAGGGTCTTCTTCACCCCTCCACTTT.

The gene calls are TRBV9 and TRBJ2-1; D remains ambiguous. The length of the CDR3 is 14 residues. Trimming cost V 0 bases and J 0 bases, with 4 bases left between them. Per the germline V gene, CDR1 is SGDLS and CDR2 is YYNGEE. In DNA form, the CDR3 reads TGTGCCAGCAGCGTAGTGAGCTCCTACAATGAGCAGTTCTTC. It is translated as CASSVVSSYNEQFF.

The chain has TRBV27 and TRBJ2-3; 13 positions agree with TRBD2. From germline, CDR1 is MNHEY and CDR2 SMNVEV (reference sequence). With 2 bases clipped from V and 0 bases from J, the junction kept 5 bases outside the gene matches. The CDR3 contains 18 residues. CDR3 nucleotide sequence: TGTGCCAGCAGTTTACTCGGACTAGCGGGGGATAGCACAGATACGCAGTATTTT. It encodes CASSLLGLAGDSTDTQYF.